The rows below give T cell receptor beta chains drawn from one sample of a study of CD8+ T cells in alopecia areata. The protocol was immunoSEQ multiplex PCR, while the TCRdb copy is restricted to in-frame clones and leaves out a portion. Of a few hundred thousand clones listed, more than 60% are singletons. The sequenced sample was CD4+ T cells sorted from blood, obtained at week 44, from a patient treated with tofacitinib. The receptors were sampled from a human donor with alopecia areata. Both conserved end residues are part of each CDR3. D genes are given only for firm matches. The size of a clone is reported for some rows only, either as once, few or many, or as a class for expanded clones.

V gene	D gene	CDR3 length	J gene	clone size	CDR3 protein	CDR3 DNA
TRBV5-1	.	13	TRBJ2-1	.	CASSTQGLDEQFF	TGCGCCAGCAGCACGCAGGGGTTGGATGAGCAGTTCTTC
TRBV28	.	16	TRBJ2-3	.	CASNSHTAASTDTQYF	TGTGCCAGCAACTCGCACACGGCCGCGAGCACAGATACGCAGTATTTT
TRBV5-4	.	16	TRBJ2-2	.	CASSSDREGRTGELFF	TGTGCCAGCAGCTCCGACAGGGAGGGTCGCACCGGGGAGCTGTTTTTT
TRBV5-1	TRBD1	16	TRBJ2-5	.	CASSLAGQGVPETQYF	TGCGCCAGCAGCTTGGCCGGACAGGGGGTTCCAGAGACCCAGTACTTC
TRBV2	.	14	TRBJ2-5	.	CASSPWGISETQYF	TGTGCCAGCAGCCCCTGGGGTATTTCGGAGACCCAGTACTTC
TRBV10-3	TRBD1	14	TRBJ1-2	.	CAISEDRGSRGYTF	TGTGCCATCAGTGAGGACAGGGGTTCCCGTGGCTACACCTTC
TRBV2	.	13	TRBJ1-6	.	CASLGDRNSPLHF	TGTGCCAGCTTAGGGGATAGGAATTCACCCCTCCACTTT
TRBV2	.	13	TRBJ2-3	few	CASRPGSTDTQYF	TGTGCCAGCAGGCCAGGAAGCACAGATACGCAGTATTTT
TRBV11-3	.	11	TRBJ2-5	.	CASSLQGNQYF	TGTGCCAGCAGCTTACAGGGAAATCAGTACTTC
TRBV9	.	11	TRBJ2-3	.	CASSVADTQYF	TGTGCCAGCAGCGTAGCAGATACGCAGTATTTT
TRBV7-2	.	12	TRBJ2-1	.	CASSPIPREQFF	TGTGCCAGCAGCCCCATCCCGCGGGAGCAGTTCTTC
TRBV30	.	14	TRBJ1-2	.	CAWSPRKLAYGYTF	TGTGCCTGGAGTCCCAGGAAATTAGCTTATGGCTACACCTTC
TRBV7-9	TRBD1	13	TRBJ1-1	.	CASSMGQEPKAFF	TGTGCCAGCAGCATGGGACAGGAGCCTAAAGCTTTCTTT
TRBV5-1	.	13	TRBJ2-3	few	CASSLPPTDTQYF	TGCGCCAGCAGCTTGCCCCCCACAGATACGCAGTATTTT
TRBV7-9	.	11	TRBJ1-1	few	CASTLGTEAFF	TGTGCCAGCACCCTAGGGACTGAAGCTTTCTTT
TRBV6-4	.	16	TRBJ2-1	.	CASSDSYSSSYNEQFF	TGTGCCAGCAGTGACTCTTACTCGAGCTCCTACAATGAGCAGTTCTTC
TRBV29-1	TRBD1	11	TRBJ1-1	.	CSVGDRDVAFF	TGCAGCGTTGGAGACAGGGATGTTGCTTTCTTT
TRBV6-1	.	12	TRBJ1-2	.	CASRTTRGGYTF	TGTGCCAGCAGAACCACCCGTGGAGGCTACACCTTC